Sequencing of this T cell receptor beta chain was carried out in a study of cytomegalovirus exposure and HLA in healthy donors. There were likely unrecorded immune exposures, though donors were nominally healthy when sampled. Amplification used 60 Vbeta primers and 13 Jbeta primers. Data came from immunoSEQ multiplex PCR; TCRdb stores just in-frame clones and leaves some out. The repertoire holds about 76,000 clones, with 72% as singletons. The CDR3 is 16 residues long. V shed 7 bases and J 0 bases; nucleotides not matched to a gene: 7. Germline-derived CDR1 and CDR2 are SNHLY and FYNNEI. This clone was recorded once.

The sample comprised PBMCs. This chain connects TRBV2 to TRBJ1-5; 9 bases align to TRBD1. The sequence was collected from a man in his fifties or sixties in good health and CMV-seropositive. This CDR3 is CASTGQGGNSNQPQHF. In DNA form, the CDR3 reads TGTGCCAGCACGGGACAGGGTGGAAATAGCAATCAGCCCCAGCATTTT.